This T cell receptor (beta chain) was documented in a study of shared clonotypes between healthy human individuals. The wider study: For every donor, three CD4 naive, three CD4 memory, two CD8 naive and one CD8 memory plates were used. Study observations and caveats: The four-donor shared clonotypes exceeded non-shared clonotypes in generation probability, with non-shared ones scoring lower. The sampled material consisted only of blood, and tissue repertoires are likely to differ.

Germline assignment: CDR1 SGHRS and CDR2 YFSETQ. The CDR3 covers 15 residues. V dropped 0 bases and J dropped 9; count of bases not matched to a gene: 9. Remarks on this clone: Its antigen remains unidentified.

Clones were sequenced by immunoSEQ multiplex PCR, and TCRdb holds only the in-frame ones, with some missing. This sample has 2 million to 2.5 million clones, with more than 80% found just once. The sequencing input was naive CD4+ T cells from PBMCs. Subset here: CD45RA+ positively selected. The TCR sequence derives from a man between 18 and 35 years old in good health. Some clones in this sample may be carry-over from other donors' samples. J is TRBJ2-1 and V is TRBV5-1; 7 nucleotides match TRBD2. Here the CDR3 reads CASSLEGRETGEQFF. For the CDR3, the DNA is TGCGCCAGCAGCTTGGAAGGGCGGGAGACGGGTGAGCAGTTCTTC.